These 18 T cell receptor beta chains were sequenced from one sample in a study of cytomegalovirus exposure and HLA in healthy donors. PCR was performed using 60 Vbeta and 13 Jbeta primers. The assay was immunoSEQ multiplex PCR, and TCRdb's table has in-frame clones only and misses some. The sample lists around 150,000 clones; roughly 80% were seen once. The material sequenced was PBMCs. The receptors stem from a male donor in good health and CMV-seronegative.

The chain joins TRBV18 to TRBJ1-6; D is uncertain. Trimming cost V 3 bases and J 8 bases, with 11 bases left between them. CDR3 size: 14 residues. Germline CDR1 KGHSH, CDR2 LQKENI. CDR3 sequence: CASSPNGSDSPLHF. In DNA form, the CDR3 reads TGTGCCAGCTCACCTAACGGGAGCGATTCACCCCTCCACTTT.

The chain couples TRBV11-2 to TRBJ2-7; no clear D. V was cut by 0 bases and J by 7 bases, with 13 bases left in between. CDR1 SGHAT and CDR2 FQNNGV come from the germline V gene. The CDR3 runs 14 residues. The CDR3 spells CASSLDRSSREQYF. The CDR3 nucleotides read TGTGCCAGCAGCTTAGATCGGTCCTCGAGGGAGCAGTACTTC.

This clone has a single count. The V gene is TRBV28, the J gene TRBJ1-3; no firm D call. CDR1 is MDHEN, CDR2 SYDVKM, per germline. Trimming took 5 bases from V and 0 from J, leaving 2 bases between them. The CDR3 runs to 12 residues. As DNA, the CDR3 is TGTGCCAGCAGTCTCTCTGGAAACACCATATATTTT. Its translation is CASSLSGNTIYF.

The chain joins TRBV7-2 to TRBJ2-1; D is ambiguous. From germline, CDR1 is SGHTA and CDR2 FQGNSA. The CDR3 runs 13 residues. V lost 2 bases, J lost 5 bases, and 7 bases lay in between. The CDR3 spells CASSLSGDNEQFF. The CDR3 DNA sequence: TGTGCCAGCAGCTTATCAGGCGACAATGAGCAGTTCTTC. The full variable domain, with the rest looked up from reference TRBV7-2 and TRBJ2-1, is GAGVSQSPSNKVTEKGKDVELRCDPISGHTALYWYRQSLGQGLEFLIYFQGNSAPDKSGLPSDRFSAERTGGSVSTLTIQRTQQEDSAVYLCASSLSGDNEQFFGPGTRLTVL.

The chain employs TRBV19 and TRBJ1-1, with D perhaps matching TRBD1 (5 bases). The length of the CDR3 is 13 residues. Trimming removed 1 base at V and 3 bases at J, with 6 bases between. In germline, CDR1 is LNHDA, CDR2 SQIVND (reference sequence). Written as DNA, the CDR3 is TGTGCCAGTAGTATAGGGGGCTACACTGAAGCTTTCTTT. As protein: CASSIGGYTEAFF.

The chain has TRBV11-2 and TRBJ1-3; TRBD1 matches 8 bases. V shed 5 bases, J shed 8 bases, and the junction held 8 bases outside the gene matches. The CDR3 is 14 residues long. CDR1 SGHAT and CDR2 FQNNGV come from the germline V gene. The CDR3 here is CASSPDRGGYTIYF. CDR3 in DNA: TGTGCCAGCAGCCCCGACAGGGGAGGATACACCATATATTTT.

CDR3 amino acids: CASSLEAGDFTGELFF. The DNA of the CDR3 is TGCGCCAGCAGCTTGGAGGCAGGGGATTTCACCGGGGAGCTGTTTTTT. The chain combines TRBV5-1 with TRBJ2-2, with D perhaps TRBD1 (6 bases). Trimming took off 0 bases at V and 4 bases at J, with 13 bases between the two ends. The CDR3 runs 16 residues. CDR1 is SGHRS and CDR2 is YFSETQ in the germline V gene.

A few counts support this clone. The V call is TRBV7-7, the J call TRBJ2-2; 9 bases agree with TRBD1. V lost 1 base to trimming and J lost 3 bases; unmatched junction nucleotides: 3. The CDR3 is made up of 16 amino acids. CDR1 and CDR2 from the germline V gene are SSHAT and FNYEAQ (reference sequence). CDR3 sequence reads: CASSLDGQGYTGELFF. DNA of the CDR3: TGTGCCAGCAGCTTAGATGGACAGGGGTACACCGGGGAGCTGTTTTTT.

The chain links TRBV11-2 to TRBJ2-2; 8 nucleotides align to TRBD2. Germline CDR1 reads SGHAT; CDR2 reads FQNNGV. There are 16 residues in the CDR3. V dropped 5 bases and J dropped 4; count of bases not matched to a gene: 9. The CDR3 is CASSRQLAAGTGELFF. CDR3 DNA sequence: TGTGCCAGCAGCAGACAACTAGCGGCGGGCACCGGGGAGCTGTTTTTT.

The V gene is TRBV6-6, the J gene TRBJ2-3; 7 bases agree with TRBD2. Trimming removed 7 bases from V and 0 bases from J; junction bases left unmatched: 7. CDR1 is MNHNY and CDR2 is SVGAGI in the germline V gene (reference sequence). CDR3 length: 15 residues. CDR3 coding DNA: TGTGCCAGCACCTACCGGGGGGAGAGCACAGATACGCAGTATTTT. It codes for CASTYRGESTDTQYF.

This clone was seen just once. The chain is built from TRBV4-1 and TRBJ1-6; TRBD1 might be the D (5 bases). Trimming pared 0 bases from V and 10 bases from J, leaving 13 bases between. Germline-derived CDR1 and CDR2 are MGHRA and YSYEKL. The CDR3 is 15 residues long. This CDR3 reads CASSQDKGRGSPLHF. CDR3 nucleotide sequence: TGCGCCAGCAGCCAAGACAAGGGGAGGGGATCACCCCTCCACTTT.

The chain carries TRBV7-2 and TRBJ2-5; TRBD2 matches at 11 bases. The CDR3 extends over 16 amino acids. The ends lost 4 bases at V and 5 bases at J; junction bases unmatched: 9. The V gene's germline CDR1 is SGHTA and CDR2 FQGNSA. CDR3 sequence (DNA): TGTGCCAGCAGCTCCTTAGCGGGAGGGGCTTTGGAGACCCAGTACTTC. Its protein is CASSSLAGGALETQYF.

V gene TRBV9 combines with J gene TRBJ2-3; D possibly corresponds to TRBD1 (6 bases). The CDR3 has 15 residues. V lost 5 bases and J 0 bases, leaving 13 bases between the germline ends. Germline CDR1 SGDLS, CDR2 YYNGEE. CDR3 in DNA: TGTGCCAGCAGACTCGGACAGACTAGCACAGATACGCAGTATTTT. It translates to CASRLGQTSTDTQYF.

This chain joins TRBV5-8 and TRBJ1-1; TRBD1 agrees at 9 bases. Trimming took 0 bases from V and 8 from J; bases not matched to a gene: 5. The CDR3 covers 14 residues. The V gene's germline CDR1 is SGHTS and CDR2 YDEGEE. In DNA, the CDR3 is TGTGCCAGCAGCTTGGTAGGGGGGACAGGGGAAGCTTTCTTT. It is translated as CASSLVGGTGEAFF.

The chain recombines TRBV29-1 with TRBJ2-7; 11 nucleotides match TRBD1. Germline V lookup: CDR1 SQVTM, CDR2 ANQGSEA. The CDR3 has 15 amino acids. J lost 6 bases, V lost 6 bases, and 13 bases had no gene match. The CDR3 protein is CSVLPGQGVLGEQYF. CDR3 bases: TGCAGCGTGTTACCGGGACAGGGGGTATTGGGCGAGCAGTACTTC.

This rearrangement joins TRBV28 to TRBJ1-2; 7 nucleotides agree with TRBD1. Looked up from germline, CDR1 is MDHEN and CDR2 is SYDVKM. J lost 4 bases, V lost 6 bases, and 8 bases had no gene match. There are 14 residues in the CDR3. CDR3 DNA: TGTGCCAGCAGACAACAGGGGAGAGGCTATGGCTACACCTTC. Its translation is CASRQQGRGYGYTF.

The chain couples TRBV12-1 to TRBJ2-1; the table calls TRBD2, which could not be checked here. TRBV12-1 is a recognized pseudogene. The CDR3 loop spans 17 amino acids. The CDR3 region is CASSSGPSGSSYNEQFF. CDR3 in DNA: TGTGCCAGCAGCTCAGGCCCTAGCGGGAGCTCCTACAATGAGCAGTTCTTC.

This chain links TRBV10-3 with TRBJ2-5, with 8 bases aligning to TRBD2. Per the germline V gene, CDR1 is ENHRY and CDR2 is SYGVKD. J gave up 7 bases and V 3 bases, and 7 bases lay outside the gene matches. CDR3 length: 14 amino acids. The CDR3 here is CAISDSGTSGTQYF. CDR3 DNA: TGTGCCATCAGTGACTCCGGGACTAGTGGGACCCAGTACTTC.